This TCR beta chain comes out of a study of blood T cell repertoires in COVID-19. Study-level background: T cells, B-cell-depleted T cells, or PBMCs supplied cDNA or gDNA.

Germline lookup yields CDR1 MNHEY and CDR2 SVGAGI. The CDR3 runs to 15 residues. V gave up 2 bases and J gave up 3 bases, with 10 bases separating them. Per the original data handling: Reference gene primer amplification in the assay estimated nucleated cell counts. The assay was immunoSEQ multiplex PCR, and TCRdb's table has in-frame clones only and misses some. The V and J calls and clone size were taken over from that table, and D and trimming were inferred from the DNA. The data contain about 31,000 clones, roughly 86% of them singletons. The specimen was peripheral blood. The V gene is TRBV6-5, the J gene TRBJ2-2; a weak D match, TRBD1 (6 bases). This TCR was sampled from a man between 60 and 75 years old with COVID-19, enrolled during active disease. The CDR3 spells CASSYRDKYTGELFF. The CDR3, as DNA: TGTGCCAGCAGTTACCGGGACAAGTACACCGGGGAGCTGTTTTTT.